Only a few counts were recorded for the clone carrying this T cell receptor (beta chain). The CDR3 has 16 amino acids. Between the trimmed V and J ends, which lost 2 bases and 11 bases, there was a span of 22 bases. Looked up from germline, CDR1 is MNHNS and CDR2 is SASEGT. This sample is drawn from a study of PD-L1 blockade in urothelial cancer. Time point denoted: pretreatment peripheral blood. Added to each PCR by spiking were synthetic TCR analog templates. Libraries were prepared by immunoSEQ multiplex PCR; TCRdb keeps only in-frame clonotypes and omits some of them. The sample holds 85,000 to 90,000 clones, approximately 88% seen once.

The TCR was taken from a woman older than 75 with urothelial cancer. This chain uses TRBV6-1 with TRBJ1-5, with D maybe TRBD1 (6 bases). Sequencing used PBMCs, obtained around atezolizumab (anti-PD-L1) treatment. CDR3: CASSEKGGGNQRAQHF. The CDR3 DNA follows: TGTGCCAGCAGTGAAAAGGGAGGGGGAAACCAAAGGGCCCAGCATTTT.